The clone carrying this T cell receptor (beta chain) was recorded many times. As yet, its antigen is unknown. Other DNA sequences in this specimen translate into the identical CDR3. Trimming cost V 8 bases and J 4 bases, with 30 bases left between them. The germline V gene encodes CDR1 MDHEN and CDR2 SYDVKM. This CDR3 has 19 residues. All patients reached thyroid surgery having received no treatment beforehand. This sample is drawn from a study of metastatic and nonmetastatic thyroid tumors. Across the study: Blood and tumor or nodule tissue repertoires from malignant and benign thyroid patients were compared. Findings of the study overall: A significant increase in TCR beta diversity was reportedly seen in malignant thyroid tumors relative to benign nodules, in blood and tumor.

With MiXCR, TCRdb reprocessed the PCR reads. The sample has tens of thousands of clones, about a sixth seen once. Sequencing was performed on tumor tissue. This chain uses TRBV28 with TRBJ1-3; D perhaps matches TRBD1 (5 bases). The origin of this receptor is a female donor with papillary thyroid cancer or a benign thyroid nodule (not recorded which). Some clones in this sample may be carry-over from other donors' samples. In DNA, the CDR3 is TGTGCCAGCTCCAACATGCCGATCGGGGGGGGAATAGGCGGAAACACCATATATTTT. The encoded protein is CASSNMPIGGGIGGNTIYF.